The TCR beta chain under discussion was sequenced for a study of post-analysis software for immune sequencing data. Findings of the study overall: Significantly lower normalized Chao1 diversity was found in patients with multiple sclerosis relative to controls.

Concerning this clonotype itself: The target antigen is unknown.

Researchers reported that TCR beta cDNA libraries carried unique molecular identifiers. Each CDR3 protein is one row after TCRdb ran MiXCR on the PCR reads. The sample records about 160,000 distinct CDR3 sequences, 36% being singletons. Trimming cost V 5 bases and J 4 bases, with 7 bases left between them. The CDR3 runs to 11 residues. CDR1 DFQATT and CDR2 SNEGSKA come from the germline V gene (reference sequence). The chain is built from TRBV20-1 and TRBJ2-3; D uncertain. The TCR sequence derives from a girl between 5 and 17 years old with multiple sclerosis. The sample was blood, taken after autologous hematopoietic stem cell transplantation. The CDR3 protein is CSAPRADTQYF. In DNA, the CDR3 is TGCAGTGCTCCAAGGGCAGATACGCAGTATTTT.